The rows below give T cell receptor beta chains drawn from one sample of a study of human T cells and chemical hapten exposure. TCRdb recomputed calls from the RACE reads with MiXCR, one row per CDR3 protein. The data hold fewer than 50,000 distinct CDR3 sequences, with roughly 7.6% observed a single time. The input for sequencing was whole blood, taken in connection with sensitization to the hapten diphenylcyclopropenone (DPC). All receptors come from a woman aged 50 to 65 with alopecia areata. Some clones in this sample may be carry-over from other donors' samples. Each CDR3 is given without its conserved first and last residue. Fields, in order: J gene, V gene, CDR3 protein.

j_gene: TRBJ1-6
v_gene: TRBV18
CDR3aa: ASSPRGADNSPLH

j_gene: TRBJ2-3
v_gene: TRBV29-1
CDR3aa: SVDPGERDRDTQY

j_gene: TRBJ1-5
v_gene: TRBV6-2/TRBV6-3
CDR3aa: ASRNRDRDNQPQH

j_gene: TRBJ2-5
v_gene: TRBV6-1
CDR3aa: ASGQNLQETQY

j_gene: TRBJ2-3
v_gene: TRBV18
CDR3aa: ASSPEQAYTDTQY

j_gene: TRBJ2-3
v_gene: TRBV6-2/TRBV6-3
CDR3aa: ASSVGGPEDTQY

j_gene: TRBJ1-2
v_gene: TRBV12-3/TRBV12-4
CDR3aa: ASSTGTINYGYT

j_gene: TRBJ1-5
v_gene: TRBV2
CDR3aa: ASSTRQGNQPQH

j_gene: TRBJ2-5
v_gene: TRBV29-1
CDR3aa: SVGEGLGTQY

j_gene: TRBJ2-3
v_gene: TRBV5-1
CDR3aa: ASSSGLASTDTQY

j_gene: TRBJ2-3
v_gene: TRBV5-3
CDR3aa: ARSWRGDTDTQY

j_gene: TRBJ2-1
v_gene: TRBV18
CDR3aa: ASSLSGEVYNEQF

j_gene: TRBJ1-2
v_gene: TRBV5-1
CDR3aa: ASSLAGFNYGYT

j_gene: TRBJ2-7
v_gene: TRBV25-1
CDR3aa: ASSELVGASYEQY

j_gene: TRBJ2-2
v_gene: TRBV12-3/TRBV12-4
CDR3aa: ASSLGSGSTGELF

j_gene: TRBJ2-5
v_gene: TRBV29-1
CDR3aa: SVGPGGETQY

j_gene: TRBJ2-5
v_gene: TRBV10-3
CDR3aa: AIESSGSSGETQY

j_gene: TRBJ1-1
v_gene: TRBV12-3/TRBV12-4
CDR3aa: ASSYSMNTEAF

j_gene: TRBJ2-1
v_gene: TRBV7-2
CDR3aa: ASSSLAGAPGSEQF

j_gene: TRBJ2-2
v_gene: TRBV18
CDR3aa: ASSPRITGGSTGELF

j_gene: TRBJ2-1
v_gene: TRBV28
CDR3aa: ASSLVGGLSYNEQF

j_gene: TRBJ2-3
v_gene: TRBV19
CDR3aa: ASRTGQGRTDTQY

j_gene: TRBJ1-5
v_gene: TRBV6-1
CDR3aa: ASRRGGGSNQPQH

j_gene: TRBJ2-7
v_gene: TRBV2
CDR3aa: ASTNSYEQY

j_gene: TRBJ2-7
v_gene: TRBV7-6
CDR3aa: ASSYLTGREQY

j_gene: TRBJ2-3
v_gene: TRBV20-1
CDR3aa: SATPLSGTTDTQY

j_gene: TRBJ1-6
v_gene: TRBV20-1
CDR3aa: SAGTRDSYSPLH

j_gene: TRBJ2-7
v_gene: TRBV12-3/TRBV12-4
CDR3aa: ASSLGREFARYEQY

j_gene: TRBJ1-5
v_gene: TRBV6-5
CDR3aa: ASSPDRQTPQH

j_gene: TRBJ1-5
v_gene: TRBV20-1
CDR3aa: SARDYAGPQH

j_gene: TRBJ1-4
v_gene: TRBV5-1
CDR3aa: ASSLQGQDEKLF

j_gene: TRBJ2-1
v_gene: TRBV20-1
CDR3aa: SARARLAGYNEQF

j_gene: TRBJ2-1
v_gene: TRBV5-4
CDR3aa: ASSMPRGSWNEQF

j_gene: TRBJ2-6
v_gene: TRBV20-1
CDR3aa: SASVEDSGANVLT

j_gene: TRBJ2-1
v_gene: TRBV19
CDR3aa: ASTRAGGPYNEQF

j_gene: TRBJ1-1
v_gene: TRBV7-2
CDR3aa: ASSPPGQGSVEAF

j_gene: TRBJ1-5
v_gene: TRBV12-3/TRBV12-4
CDR3aa: ASSPRGTVPGQPQH

j_gene: TRBJ1-5
v_gene: TRBV5-5
CDR3aa: ASSLRGTNQPQH

j_gene: TRBJ2-3
v_gene: TRBV15
CDR3aa: ATSRFSSTDTQY

j_gene: TRBJ2-4
v_gene: TRBV20-1
CDR3aa: SAGLIAKNIQY

j_gene: TRBJ2-1
v_gene: TRBV6-2/TRBV6-3
CDR3aa: ATIMARRGGPYNEQF

j_gene: TRBJ2-1
v_gene: TRBV18
CDR3aa: ASSPSGLDSDEQF

j_gene: TRBJ2-3
v_gene: TRBV7-2
CDR3aa: ASSLAGGSGDTQY

j_gene: TRBJ2-7
v_gene: TRBV27
CDR3aa: ASSDRAPLYEQY

j_gene: TRBJ1-1
v_gene: TRBV9
CDR3aa: ASSSRDPRRAF

j_gene: TRBJ1-2
v_gene: TRBV27
CDR3aa: ASSSSGGAGYGYT

j_gene: TRBJ2-7
v_gene: TRBV6-5
CDR3aa: ASSRGSRGYEQY

j_gene: TRBJ2-1
v_gene: TRBV7-6
CDR3aa: ASSLVGIPQF

j_gene: TRBJ2-7
v_gene: TRBV7-3
CDR3aa: ASSSAGVGDEQY

j_gene: TRBJ2-3
v_gene: TRBV7-2
CDR3aa: ASSWGAATPDTQY

j_gene: TRBJ2-4
v_gene: TRBV28
CDR3aa: ASSRGTEFLAKNIQY

j_gene: TRBJ2-1
v_gene: TRBV7-2
CDR3aa: ASSLRAEQF

j_gene: TRBJ2-1
v_gene: TRBV20-1
CDR3aa: SAPDPLGNEQF

j_gene: TRBJ2-3
v_gene: TRBV7-9
CDR3aa: ASSAADTQY